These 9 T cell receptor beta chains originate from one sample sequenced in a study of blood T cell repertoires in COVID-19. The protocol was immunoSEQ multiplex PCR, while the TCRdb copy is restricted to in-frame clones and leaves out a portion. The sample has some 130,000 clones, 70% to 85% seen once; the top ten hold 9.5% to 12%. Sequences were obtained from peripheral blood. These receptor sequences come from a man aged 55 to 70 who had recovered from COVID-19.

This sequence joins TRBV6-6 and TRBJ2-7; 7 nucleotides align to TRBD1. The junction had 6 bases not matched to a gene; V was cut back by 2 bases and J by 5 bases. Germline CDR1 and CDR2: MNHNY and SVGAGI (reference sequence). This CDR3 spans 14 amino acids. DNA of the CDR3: TGTGCCAGCAGTTACCTGGGACAGCTCAACGAGCAGTACTTC. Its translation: CASSYLGQLNEQYF.

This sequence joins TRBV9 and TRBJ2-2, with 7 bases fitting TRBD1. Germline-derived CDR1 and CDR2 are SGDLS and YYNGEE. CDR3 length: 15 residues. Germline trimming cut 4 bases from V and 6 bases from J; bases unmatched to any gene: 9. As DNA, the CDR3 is TGTGCCAGCAGCCCATCATTGACAGGGCCCGGGGAGCTGTTTTTT. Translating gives CASSPSLTGPGELFF.

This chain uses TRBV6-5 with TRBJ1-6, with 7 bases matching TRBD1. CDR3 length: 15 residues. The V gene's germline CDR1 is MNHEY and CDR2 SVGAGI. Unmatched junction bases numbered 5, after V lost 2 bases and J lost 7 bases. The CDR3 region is CASSYLQGRNSPLHF. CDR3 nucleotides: TGTGCCAGCAGTTACCTACAGGGGAGGAATTCACCCCTCCACTTT.

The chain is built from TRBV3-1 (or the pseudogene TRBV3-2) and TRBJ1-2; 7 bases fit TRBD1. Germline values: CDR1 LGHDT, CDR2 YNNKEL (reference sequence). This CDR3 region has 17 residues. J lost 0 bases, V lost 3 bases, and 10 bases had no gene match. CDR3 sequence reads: CASSQRGTDLTNYGYTF. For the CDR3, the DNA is TGTGCCAGCAGCCAGCGCGGGACAGACCTAACTAACTATGGCTACACCTTC.

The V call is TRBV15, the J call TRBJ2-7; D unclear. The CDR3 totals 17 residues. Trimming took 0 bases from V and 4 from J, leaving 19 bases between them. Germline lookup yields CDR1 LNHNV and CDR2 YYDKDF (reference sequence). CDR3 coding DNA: TGTGCCACCAGCAGAGATTTAGGTGCCGGGTACTCGTACGAGCAGTACTTC. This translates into CATSRDLGAGYSYEQYF. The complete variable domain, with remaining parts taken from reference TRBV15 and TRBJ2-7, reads DAMVIQNPRYQVTQFGKPVTLSCSQTLNHNVMYWYQQKSSQAPKLLFHYYDKDFNNEADTPDNFQSRRPNTSFCFLDIRSPGLGDTAMYLCATSRDLGAGYSYEQYFGPGTRLTVT.

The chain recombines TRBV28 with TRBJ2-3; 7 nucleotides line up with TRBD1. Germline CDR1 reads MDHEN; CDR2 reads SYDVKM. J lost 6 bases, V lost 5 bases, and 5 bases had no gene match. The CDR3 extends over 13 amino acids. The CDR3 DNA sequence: TGTGCCAGCAGTCTACAGGGGTCGGATACGCAGTATTTT. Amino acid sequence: CASSLQGSDTQYF.

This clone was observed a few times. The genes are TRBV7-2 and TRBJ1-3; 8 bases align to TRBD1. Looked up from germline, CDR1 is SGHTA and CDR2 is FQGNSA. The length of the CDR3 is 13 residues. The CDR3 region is CAVQGAHGNTIYF. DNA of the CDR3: TGTGCAGTTCAGGGGGCGCACGGAAACACCATATATTTT.

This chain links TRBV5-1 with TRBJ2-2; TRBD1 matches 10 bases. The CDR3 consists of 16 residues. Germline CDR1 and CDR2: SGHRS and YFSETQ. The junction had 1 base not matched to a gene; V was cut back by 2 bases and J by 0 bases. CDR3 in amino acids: CASSFGQGANTGELFF. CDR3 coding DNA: TGCGCCAGCAGCTTCGGACAGGGGGCGAACACCGGGGAGCTGTTTTTT.

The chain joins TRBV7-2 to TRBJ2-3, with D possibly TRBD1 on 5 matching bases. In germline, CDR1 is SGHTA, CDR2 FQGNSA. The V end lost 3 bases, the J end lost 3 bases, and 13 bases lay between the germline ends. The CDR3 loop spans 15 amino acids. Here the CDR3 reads CASSLGPPRTDTQYF. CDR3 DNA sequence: TGTGCCAGCAGCTTGGGGCCCCCCCGGACAGATACGCAGTATTTT.